Listed here are 25 T cell receptor beta chains from one sample, sequenced in a study of lymphopenia after photon versus proton radiotherapy. Sequencing was performed with immunoSEQ multiplex PCR; in TCRdb, only in-frame clones are kept and a portion is missing. The sample consists of 75,000 or so clones, over 70% of them appearing once. The sequenced sample was peripheral blood, obtained from a patient treated with proton-based radiotherapy. The receptor set was obtained from a man aged 60 to 75 with pancreatic cancer.

The chain has TRBV5-1 and TRBJ1-3; D perhaps matches TRBD1 (5 bases). Trimming removed 10 bases from V and 0 bases from J, with 11 bases in between. CDR1 is SGHRS, CDR2 YFSETQ, per germline. The CDR3 is made up of 13 amino acids. DNA of the CDR3: TGCGCCTCTCGACAGCCCTCTGGAAACACCATATATTTT. It translates to CASRQPSGNTIYF.

The gene calls are TRBV30 and TRBJ2-7, with unresolved D. CDR3 length: 12 amino acids. V was cut by 3 bases and J by 8 bases, with 14 bases left in between. CDR1 and CDR2 from the germline V gene are GTSNPN and SVGIG (reference sequence). Here the CDR3 reads CAWSFVDGQQYF. As DNA, the CDR3 is TGTGCCTGGAGCTTCGTCGATGGGCAGCAGTACTTC. The entire variable domain, with the rest obtained from reference TRBV30 and TRBJ2-7, is as follows: SQTIHQWPATLVQPVGSPLSLECTVEGTSNPNLYWYRQAAGRGLQLLFYSVGIGQISSEVPQNLSASRPQDRQFILSSKKLLLSDSGFYLCAWSFVDGQQYFGPGTRLTVT.

The V and J genes are TRBV4-1 and TRBJ2-1, with 9 bases that match TRBD2. The V gene end was trimmed by 1 base and the J gene end by 6 bases; junction bases not matched to a gene: 4. The length of the CDR3 is 15 residues. The germline V gene encodes CDR1 MGHRA and CDR2 YSYEKL. The CDR3 is CASSQVAGGGNEQFF. In DNA form, the CDR3 reads TGCGCCAGCAGCCAAGTTGCGGGAGGGGGCAATGAGCAGTTCTTC.

The chain recombines TRBV11-2 with TRBJ2-7, with TRBD2 matching 9 bases. The junction had 10 bases not matched to a gene; V was cut back by 7 bases and J by 3 bases. The germline gives CDR1 SGHAT, CDR2 FQNNGV. This CDR3 comprises 15 residues. The CDR3 reads CASKPRTSENYEQYF. CDR3 nucleotide sequence: TGTGCCAGCAAGCCCCGGACTAGCGAAAACTACGAGCAGTACTTC.

The chain has TRBV28 and TRBJ1-1; D uncertain. Germline-derived CDR1 and CDR2 are MDHEN and SYDVKM. This CDR3 is built from 15 residues. The V end lost 6 bases, the J end lost 1 base, and 15 bases lay between the germline ends. CDR3 DNA: TGTGCCAGCAGCCCGGGAAGCCGCCAGAACACTGAAGCTTTCTTT. This sequence encodes CASSPGSRQNTEAFF.

The rearrangement uses TRBV15 and TRBJ1-5, with D unresolved. The CDR3 totals 15 residues. Germline loops: CDR1 LNHNV, CDR2 YYDKDF (reference sequence). V was trimmed by 0 bases and J by 7 bases, leaving 13 bases between them. The CDR3 region is CATSRDRAAPQPQHF. CDR3 nucleotide sequence: TGTGCCACCAGCAGAGATCGGGCCGCTCCGCAGCCCCAGCATTTT.

This chain uses TRBV28 with TRBJ2-3; D not resolved. The CDR3 spans 16 residues. Trimming shortened V by 6 bases and J by 6 bases, and 22 bases separated the two germline ends. The germline gives CDR1 MDHEN, CDR2 SYDVKM. CDR3 in amino acids: CASSSPRGPVRDTQYF. The DNA of the CDR3 is TGTGCCAGCAGCTCCCCGCGCGGCCCTGTCCGGGATACGCAGTATTTT.

This rearrangement joins TRBV28 to TRBJ2-3; 12 nucleotides align to TRBD1. CDR3 length: 17 residues. Trimming at V came to 5 bases and at J to 3 bases, leaving 9 bases not matched to a gene. Germline lookup yields CDR1 MDHEN and CDR2 SYDVKM. In DNA, the CDR3 is TGTGCCAGCAGTGGATTCCCGGGACAGGGGGCAACAGATACGCAGTATTTT. This gives the protein CASSGFPGQGATDTQYF.

This chain connects TRBV18 to TRBJ2-1, with 8 bases lining up with TRBD2. This CDR3 comprises 15 residues. With V trimmed by 2 bases and J by 4 bases, 4 bases remained unmatched. CDR1 KGHSH and CDR2 LQKENI come from the germline V gene. CDR3 coding DNA: TGTGCCAGCTCACCAACCGGGACTAGTTACAATGAGCAGTTCTTC. The encoded protein is CASSPTGTSYNEQFF.

The chain links TRBV19 to TRBJ2-1, with 7 bases lining up with TRBD1. This CDR3 spans 12 amino acids. Germline lookup yields CDR1 LNHDA and CDR2 SQIVND (reference sequence). The J segment lost 15 bases and the V segment lost 3 bases, leaving 8 bases of the junction unmatched. The CDR3 bases are TGTGCCAGTAGTATGACGACAGGGTGGACGTTCTTC. It yields the protein CASSMTTGWTFF.

This clone showed up just once. This chain links TRBV18 with TRBJ2-1; 12 bases fit TRBD2. The germline CDR1 and CDR2 sequences are KGHSH and LQKENI. Germline trimming cut 5 bases from V and 8 bases from J; bases unmatched to any gene: 4. There are 14 residues in the CDR3. CDR3 in amino acids: CASSVTSGSDEQFF. DNA of the CDR3: TGTGCCAGCTCAGTGACTAGCGGGAGCGATGAGCAGTTCTTC. Complete variable domain (other parts from reference TRBV18 and TRBJ2-1): NAGVMQNPRHLVRRRGQEARLRCSPMKGHSHVYWYRQLPEEGLKFMVYLQKENIIDESGMPKERFSAEFPKEGPSILRIQQVVRGDSAAYFCASSVTSGSDEQFFGPGTRLTVL.

The chain joins TRBV5-1 to TRBJ2-1; TRBD2 matches at 13 bases. With V trimmed by 4 bases and J by 2 bases, 6 bases remained unmatched. Germline CDR1 and CDR2: SGHRS and YFSETQ. The CDR3 consists of 17 residues. The CDR3 DNA reads as TGCGCCAGCAGCAGACTAGCGGGAGGAGGAGCCTACAATGAGCAGTTCTTC. This encodes CASSRLAGGGAYNEQFF. The whole variable domain, filled in from reference TRBV5-1 and TRBJ2-1, reads KAGVTQTPRYLIKTRGQQVTLSCSPISGHRSVSWYQQTPGQGLQFLFEYFSETQRNKGNFPGRFSGRQFSNSRSEMNVSTLELGDSALYLCASSRLAGGGAYNEQFFGPGTRLTVL.

The chain combines TRBV21-1 with TRBJ2-3; TRBD2 reflects the table's D call only, with no check against the DNA. TRBV21-1 is classified as a pseudogene. This CDR3 has 15 residues. The CDR3 DNA reads TGTGCCAGCAGCAAACCGGGACTAGCTACAGATACGCAGTATTTT. Its translation: CASSKPGLATDTQYF.

The rearrangement links TRBV11-2 to TRBJ1-1; TRBD1 might be the D (5 bases). Germline CDR1 is SGHAT and CDR2 is FQNNGV. The CDR3 extends over 14 amino acids. The V end lost 6 bases, the J end lost 0 bases, and 11 bases lay between the germline ends. Here the CDR3 reads CASREDNMNTEAFF. The CDR3 DNA sequence: TGTGCCAGCAGAGAGGACAACATGAACACTGAAGCTTTCTTT.

The rearrangement links TRBV7-2 to TRBJ2-1, with 7 bases matching TRBD2. Germline CDR1 is SGHTA and CDR2 is FQGNSA. The CDR3 length is 15 residues. V dropped 1 base and J dropped 7; count of bases not matched to a gene: 7. CDR3 protein: CASSLGPGGLNEQFF. The CDR3 nucleotides are TGTGCCAGCAGCTTAGGACCGGGGGGATTAAATGAGCAGTTCTTC.

The rearrangement links TRBV29-1 to TRBJ2-3, with 12 bases lining up with TRBD2. V trimming: 5 bases; J trimming: 5 bases; junction bases outside the gene matches: 5. The CDR3 length is 14 residues. Germline lookup yields CDR1 SQVTM and CDR2 ANQGSEA. CDR3 sequence (DNA): TGCAGCGTTCCCGGGGGACTAGCGGGAGATACGCAGTATTTT. Amino acids: CSVPGGLAGDTQYF.

The chain has TRBV7-6 and TRBJ2-2; 7 nucleotides agree with TRBD2. The CDR3 extends over 16 amino acids. Germline V CDR1 and CDR2: SGHVS, FNYEAQ. CDR3 DNA: TGTGTGGTAGGATCCTTAGCGGGTCAAAACACCGGGGAGCTGTTTTTT. This sequence encodes CVVGSLAGQNTGELFF.

CDR3 in DNA: TGTGCCAGCAGTTTGACAGGGCCAAATCAGCCCCAGCATTTT. Translated, it gives CASSLTGPNQPQHF. The chain joins TRBV6-1 to TRBJ1-5; the match to TRBD1 covers 7 bases. The J segment lost 4 bases and the V segment lost 5 bases, leaving 5 bases of the junction unmatched. CDR1 and CDR2 from the germline V gene are MNHNS and SASEGT. The CDR3 runs 14 residues.

V is TRBV4-1 and J is TRBJ2-2, with 14 nucleotides matching TRBD2. With V trimmed by 3 bases and J by 1 base, 7 bases remained unmatched. The germline V gene encodes CDR1 MGHRA and CDR2 YSYEKL. This CDR3 contains 19 residues. The CDR3 sequence is CASSHLGLAGGQNTGELFF. The CDR3 bases are TGCGCCAGCAGCCACCTAGGACTAGCGGGAGGACAGAACACCGGGGAGCTGTTTTTT.

This chain uses TRBV6-1 with TRBJ2-1; TRBD2 matches 11 bases. Germline CDR1 and CDR2: MNHNS and SASEGT. This CDR3 contains 14 residues. V gave up 8 bases and J gave up 7 bases; unmatched junction bases: 7. The CDR3, as DNA: TGTGCCAGCCGGGTTAGCGGGAGGGGAAATGAGCAGTTCTTC. Translation gives CASRVSGRGNEQFF.

The V gene is TRBV7-6, the J gene TRBJ2-2; no clear D gene. This CDR3 spans 14 amino acids. The V gene's germline CDR1 is SGHVS and CDR2 FNYEAQ. Trimming cost V 6 bases and J 4 bases, with 12 bases left between them. The CDR3 DNA reads TGTGCCAGCAGTACTCAACTCGGCACCGGGGAGCTGTTTTTT. Its translation: CASSTQLGTGELFF.

The chain carries TRBV28 and TRBJ2-2, with 10 bases fitting TRBD1. After removal of 8 bases from V and 6 bases from J, the junction contained 9 bases not matched to a gene. This CDR3 is built from 15 residues. CDR1 MDHEN and CDR2 SYDVKM come from the germline V gene. The CDR3 sequence: CASLRDRGSSGELFF. CDR3 nucleotide sequence: TGTGCCAGCCTCAGGGACAGGGGTTCCTCCGGGGAGCTGTTTTTT.

The chain uses TRBV10-1 and TRBJ2-7; D possibly corresponds to TRBD2 (6 bases). In germline, CDR1 is WNHNN, CDR2 SYGVQD (reference sequence). V lost 4 bases, J lost 3 bases, and 13 bases lay in between. The CDR3 extends over 14 amino acids. CDR3 sequence reads: CASSVGTDSYEQYF. In nucleotides, the CDR3 is TGCGCCAGCAGTGTCGGGACTGATAGCTACGAGCAGTACTTC.

This chain joins TRBV6-5 and TRBJ1-1; tentative D call: TRBD1 (5 bases). Germline loops: CDR1 MNHEY, CDR2 SVGAGI. This CDR3 is 14 amino acids long. V lost 6 bases to trimming and J lost 1 base, with 12 bases between them. In DNA, the CDR3 is TGTGCCAGCAGAAGAACCGACAGGAACACTGAAGCTTTCTTT. This translates into CASRRTDRNTEAFF.

The chain employs TRBV28 and TRBJ2-5; 10 nucleotides align to TRBD2. The germline gives CDR1 MDHEN, CDR2 SYDVKM. The CDR3 length is 15 residues. J was trimmed by 4 bases and V by 5 bases; bases with no gene match: 7. The CDR3 region is CASSPVAGGRETQYF. In DNA, the CDR3 is TGTGCCAGCAGTCCCGTAGCGGGAGGTAGAGAGACCCAGTACTTC.